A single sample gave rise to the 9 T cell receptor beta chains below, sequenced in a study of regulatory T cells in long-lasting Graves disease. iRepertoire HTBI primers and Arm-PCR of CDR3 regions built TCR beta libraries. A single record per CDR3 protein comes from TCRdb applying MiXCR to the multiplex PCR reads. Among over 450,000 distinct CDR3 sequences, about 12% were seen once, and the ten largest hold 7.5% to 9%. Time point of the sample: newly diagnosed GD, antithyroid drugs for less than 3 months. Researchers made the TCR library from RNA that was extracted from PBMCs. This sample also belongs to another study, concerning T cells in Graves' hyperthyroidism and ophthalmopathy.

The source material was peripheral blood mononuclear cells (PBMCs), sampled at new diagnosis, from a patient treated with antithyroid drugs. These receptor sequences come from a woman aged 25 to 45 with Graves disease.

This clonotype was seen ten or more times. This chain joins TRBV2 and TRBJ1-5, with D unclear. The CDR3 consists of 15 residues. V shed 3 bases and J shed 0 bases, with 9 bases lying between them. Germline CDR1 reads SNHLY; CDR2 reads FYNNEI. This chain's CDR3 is CASSERRISNQPQHF. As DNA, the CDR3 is TGTGCCAGCAGTGAGAGGCGGATTAGCAATCAGCCCCAGCATTTT.

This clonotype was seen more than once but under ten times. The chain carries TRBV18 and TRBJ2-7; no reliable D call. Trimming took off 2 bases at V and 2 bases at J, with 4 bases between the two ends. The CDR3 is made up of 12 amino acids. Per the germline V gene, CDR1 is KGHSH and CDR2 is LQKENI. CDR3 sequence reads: CASSPATYEQYF. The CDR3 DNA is TGTGCCAGCTCACCAGCAACCTACGAGCAGTACTTC.

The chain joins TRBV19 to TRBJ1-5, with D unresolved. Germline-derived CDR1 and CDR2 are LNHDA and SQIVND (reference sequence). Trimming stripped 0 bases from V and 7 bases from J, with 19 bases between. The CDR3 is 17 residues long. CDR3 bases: TGTGCCAGTAGTATAGATCTATGGTCCGTTAAGGCGCAGCCCCAGCATTTT. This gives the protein CASSIDLWSVKAQPQHF.

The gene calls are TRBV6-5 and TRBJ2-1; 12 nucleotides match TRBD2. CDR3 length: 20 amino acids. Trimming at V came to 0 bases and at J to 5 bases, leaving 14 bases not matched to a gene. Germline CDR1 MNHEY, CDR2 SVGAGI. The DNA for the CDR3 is TGTGCCAGCAGTTACTCGATGGCACTAGCGGGAGGCCGTGGGAACAATGAGCAGTTCTTC. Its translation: CASSYSMALAGGRGNNEQFF.

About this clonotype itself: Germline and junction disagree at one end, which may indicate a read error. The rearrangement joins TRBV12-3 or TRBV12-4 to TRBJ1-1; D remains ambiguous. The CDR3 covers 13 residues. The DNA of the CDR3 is TGTACCAGCAGTTTAAAGGGTGGCACTGAAGCTTTCTTT. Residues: CTSSLKGGTEAFF.

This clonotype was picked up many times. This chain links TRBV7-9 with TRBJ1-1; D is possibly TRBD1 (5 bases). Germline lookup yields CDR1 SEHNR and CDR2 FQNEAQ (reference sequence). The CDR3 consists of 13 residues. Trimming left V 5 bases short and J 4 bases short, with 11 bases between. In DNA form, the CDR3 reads TGTGCCAGCAGCCCCGGGGGGTTCACTGAAGCTTTCTTT. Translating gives CASSPGGFTEAFF.

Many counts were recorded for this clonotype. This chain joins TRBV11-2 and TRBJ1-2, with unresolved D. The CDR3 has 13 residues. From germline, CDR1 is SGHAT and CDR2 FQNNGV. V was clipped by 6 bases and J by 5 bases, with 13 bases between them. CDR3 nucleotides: TGTGCCAGCAGATTTTTGTGGGGTTATGGCTACACCTTC. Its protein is CASRFLWGYGYTF.

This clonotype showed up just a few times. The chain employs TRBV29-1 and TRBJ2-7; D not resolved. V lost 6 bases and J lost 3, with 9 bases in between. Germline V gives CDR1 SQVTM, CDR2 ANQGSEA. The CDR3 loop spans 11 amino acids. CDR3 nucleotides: TGCAGCGTCCTCGAGAGCTACGAGCAGTACTTC. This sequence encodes CSVLESYEQYF.

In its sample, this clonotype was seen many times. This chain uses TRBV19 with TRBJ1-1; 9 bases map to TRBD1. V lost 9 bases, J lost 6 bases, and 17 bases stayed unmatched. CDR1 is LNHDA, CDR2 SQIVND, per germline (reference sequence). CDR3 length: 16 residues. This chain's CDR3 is CASFSGTGPAGAEAFF. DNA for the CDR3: TGTGCCAGCTTTTCCGGGACAGGGCCCGCGGGCGCTGAAGCTTTCTTT.